The next 20 T cell receptor beta chains were all read from a single sample in a study of radiation and T cells in renal cell carcinoma. Time point described: baseline pretreatment blood. Treatment: 15 Gy SBRT to primary tumor, nephrectomy 4 weeks later. Assay used: immunoSEQ multiplex PCR; TCRdb lists only in-frame clones, some missing. The data contain about 91,000 clones, 82% of them singletons. The source was blood, collected from a patient whose treatment included radiotherapy and nephrectomy. The receptors were gathered from a man aged 60 to 75 with renal cell carcinoma.

This sequence joins TRBV7-6 and TRBJ1-4; tentatively, D is TRBD1 (5 bases). Germline loops: CDR1 SGHVS, CDR2 FNYEAQ. The CDR3 totals 15 residues. Trimming removed 5 bases from V and 5 bases from J, with 15 bases in between. DNA of the CDR3: TGTGCCAGCAGCCCCAGAGGAGGGGAGAATGAAAAACTGTTTTTT. Encoded protein: CASSPRGGENEKLFF.

The CDR3 coding sequence is TGTGCCAGCAGTGGGCGCGCGGTAGGCAGCAATCAGCCCCAGCATTTT. It translates to CASSGRAVGSNQPQHF. The J gene is TRBJ1-5, the V gene TRBV28; D not certain. CDR3 length equals 16 residues. V lost 5 bases, J lost 1 base, and 15 bases lay in between. In germline, CDR1 is MDHEN, CDR2 SYDVKM.

Remarks on this clone: The identical CDR3 is also encoded by other nucleotide sequences in the sample. For the CDR3, the DNA is TGTGCCTGGAGTGTAGGGGGGCCAAGGTTCTTC. This translates into CAWSVGGPRFF. The chain employs TRBV30 and TRBJ2-1; the D gene could be TRBD1 or TRBD2 (6 bases each). Trimming pared 0 bases from V and 15 bases from J, leaving 12 bases between. CDR1 GTSNPN and CDR2 SVGIG come from the germline V gene (reference sequence). This CDR3 contains 11 residues.

The gene calls are TRBV28 and TRBJ2-4, with D possibly TRBD2 on 6 matching bases. Germline loops: CDR1 MDHEN, CDR2 SYDVKM. V lost 3 bases and J 8 bases, leaving 17 bases between the germline ends. The CDR3 runs 15 residues. DNA of the CDR3: TGTGCCAGCAGTTTGCCCGCAGGGAGGAGGGACATTCAGTACTTC. It encodes CASSLPAGRRDIQYF.

For the CDR3, the DNA is TGTGCCAGTACCAGCGACCAAACAGGGAATGAGCAGTTCTTC. Amino acids: CASTSDQTGNEQFF. This rearrangement joins TRBV19 to TRBJ2-1; TRBD1 is a possible D gene (6 bases). The germline gives CDR1 LNHDA, CDR2 SQIVND (reference sequence). The CDR3 is made up of 14 amino acids. The germline V and J ends were trimmed by 7 bases and 7 bases, with 17 bases remaining between them.

The chain couples TRBV10-3 to TRBJ1-1, with D hard to call. Trimming removed 11 bases at V and 0 bases at J, with 13 bases between. The CDR3 is made up of 13 amino acids. Germline CDR1 ENHRY, CDR2 SYGVKD. CDR3 in DNA: TGTGCCGTCGGCGGTAAAATGAACACTGAAGCTTTCTTT. Translating gives CAVGGKMNTEAFF.

The count of this clone is one. The rearrangement joins TRBV7-8 to TRBJ2-1, with TRBD1 identical over 9 bases. V dropped 2 bases and J dropped 8; count of bases not matched to a gene: 1. Germline lookup yields CDR1 SGHVS and CDR2 FQNEAQ. CDR3 length: 13 amino acids. The CDR3 loop reads CASSLWTGDEQFF. In nucleotides, the CDR3 is TGTGCCAGCAGCTTATGGACAGGGGATGAGCAGTTCTTC.

This clone was recorded a few times. V gene TRBV12-5 combines with J gene TRBJ2-5; a weak D match, TRBD1 (6 bases). CDR3 size: 15 residues. Germline CDR1 reads LGHNT; CDR2 reads FRNRAP. Between the trimmed V and J ends, which lost 5 bases and 4 bases, there was a span of 17 bases. As DNA, the CDR3 is TGTGCTAGTGGTGAGACAGGCAGTAGGGGAGAGACCCAGTACTTC. Translation gives CASGETGSRGETQYF.

This rearrangement joins TRBV9 to TRBJ2-4, with D possibly being TRBD1 (6 bases). Trimming removed 0 bases at V and 5 bases at J, with 9 bases between. This CDR3 comprises 14 residues. Germline V gene sequence: CDR1 SGDLS, CDR2 YYNGEE. The CDR3 protein is CASSVDREQNIQYF. CDR3 nucleotides: TGTGCCAGCAGCGTAGACAGGGAACAAAACATTCAGTACTTC. The whole variable domain, filled in from reference TRBV9 and TRBJ2-4, reads DSGVTQTPKHLITATGQRVTLRCSPRSGDLSVYWYQQSLDQGLQFLIQYYNGEERAKGNILERFSAQQFPDLHSELNLSSLELGDSALYFCASSVDREQNIQYFGAGTRLSVL.

This chain links TRBV6-6 with TRBJ2-1; 12 bases map to TRBD1. The J segment lost 6 bases and the V segment lost 6 bases, leaving 6 bases of the junction unmatched. The V gene's germline CDR1 is MNHNY and CDR2 SVGAGI (reference sequence). This CDR3 has 15 residues. CDR3 DNA sequence: TGTGCCAGCAGCTGGGGACAGGGGGCCTTCAATGAGCAGTTCTTC. It yields the protein CASSWGQGAFNEQFF.

The chain joins TRBV28 to TRBJ2-3, with D hard to call. This CDR3 has 12 amino acids. With 4 bases removed from V and 4 bases from J, the gap between germline ends came to 6 bases. In germline, CDR1 is MDHEN, CDR2 SYDVKM. Written as DNA, the CDR3 is TGTGCCAGCAGTTCTCAGGCAGATACGCAGTATTTT. Residues: CASSSQADTQYF.

This clone was found once. The chain has TRBV11-3 and TRBJ2-7, with D possibly being TRBD1 (6 bases). V dropped 2 bases and J dropped 0 bases, with 8 bases sitting between them. Germline CDR1 reads SGHNT; CDR2 reads YENEEA. The CDR3 runs to 14 residues. CDR3 nucleotides: TGTGCCAGCAGCTTACAGGGGTCCTCCTACGAGCAGTACTTC. As protein: CASSLQGSSYEQYF. The full variable domain, its missing parts supplied by reference TRBV11-3 and TRBJ2-7, is EAGVVQSPRYKIIEKKQPVAFWCNPISGHNTLYWYLQNLGQGPELLIRYENEEAVDDSQLPKDRFSAERLKGVDSTLKIQPAELGDSAVYLCASSLQGSSYEQYFGPGTRLTVT.

V gene TRBV14 combines with J gene TRBJ1-1; 7 bases are a match to TRBD1. This CDR3 is 14 amino acids long. The trim removed 4 bases at V and 4 bases at J, leaving 6 bases unmatched. Germline V gene data show CDR1 as SGHDN and CDR2 as FVKESK. The CDR3 protein is CASSPPTGFTEAFF. Written as DNA, the CDR3 is TGTGCCAGCAGCCCCCCGACAGGGTTCACTGAAGCTTTCTTT.

V gene TRBV7-9 combines with J gene TRBJ2-2; TRBD1 might be the D (5 bases). The CDR3 loop spans 13 amino acids. Germline loops: CDR1 SEHNR, CDR2 FQNEAQ (reference sequence). V lost 5 bases and J 3 bases, leaving 7 bases between the germline ends. The CDR3 sequence is CASSQTDTGELFF. The CDR3 DNA sequence: TGTGCCAGCAGCCAGACAGACACCGGGGAGCTGTTTTTT.

Comment on this clone: The same CDR3 also results from other DNA sequences found in this sample. V usage is TRBV5-1 and J usage is TRBJ1-1; TRBD1 agrees at 7 bases. V lost 5 bases, J lost 0 bases, and 4 bases stayed unmatched. The CDR3 has 14 residues. The germline gives CDR1 SGHRS, CDR2 YFSETQ. The CDR3 here is CASRSGTVNTEAFF. The CDR3 DNA is TGCGCCAGCAGGTCCGGGACAGTGAACACTGAAGCTTTCTTT.

This chain joins TRBV7-8 and TRBJ1-3, with D perhaps TRBD1 (5 bases). The germline CDR1 and CDR2 sequences are SGHVS and FQNEAQ. The CDR3 covers 14 residues. The ends were cut back, 5 bases at V and 2 bases at J, with 10 bases in the middle. CDR3 region: CASSQDRAGNTIYF. The CDR3, as DNA: TGTGCCAGCAGCCAAGACAGAGCTGGAAACACCATATATTTT. Together with reference TRBV7-8 and TRBJ1-3, the CDR3 gives the full variable domain: GAGVSQSPRYKVAKRGQDVALRCDPISGHVSLFWYQQALGQGPEFLTYFQNEAQLDKSGLPSDRFFAERPEGSVSTLKIQRTQQEDSAVYLCASSQDRAGNTIYFGEGSWLTVV.

V usage is TRBV28 and J usage is TRBJ1-1, with D unclear. V gave up 7 bases and J gave up 0 bases, with 12 bases separating them. CDR1 and CDR2 from the germline V gene are MDHEN and SYDVKM. This CDR3 contains 14 residues. The CDR3 DNA follows: TGTGCCAGCACCCACAGTGGAATGAACACTGAAGCTTTCTTT. It yields the protein CASTHSGMNTEAFF.

V is TRBV7-7 and J is TRBJ2-3; D may be TRBD2 (6 bases). The CDR3 is made up of 16 amino acids. The V end was cut by 1 base, the J end by 0 bases, with 11 bases between. The germline V gene has CDR1 SSHAT and CDR2 FNYEAQ (reference sequence). The CDR3 region is CASSLGGEPSTDTQYF. The CDR3 DNA sequence: TGTGCCAGCAGCTTAGGGGGGGAACCTAGCACAGATACGCAGTATTTT.

This clone was found once. The V and J genes are TRBV4-1 and TRBJ1-2; 8 nucleotides agree with TRBD1. Germline CDR1 is MGHRA and CDR2 is YSYEKL. V gave up 1 base and J gave up 0 bases; unmatched junction bases: 4. This CDR3 comprises 16 residues. The CDR3 region is CASSQASQGANYGYTF. CDR3 sequence (DNA): TGCGCCAGCAGCCAAGCTTCACAGGGGGCTAACTATGGCTACACCTTC.

The chain has TRBV7-7 and TRBJ2-1; D unclear. Germline-derived CDR1 and CDR2 are SSHAT and FNYEAQ (reference sequence). Trimming removed 1 base at V and 0 bases at J, with 7 bases between. The CDR3 runs to 15 residues. The CDR3 nucleotides read TGTGCCAGCAGCTTAGAGTTCCGCTCCTACAATGAGCAGTTCTTC. As protein: CASSLEFRSYNEQFF.